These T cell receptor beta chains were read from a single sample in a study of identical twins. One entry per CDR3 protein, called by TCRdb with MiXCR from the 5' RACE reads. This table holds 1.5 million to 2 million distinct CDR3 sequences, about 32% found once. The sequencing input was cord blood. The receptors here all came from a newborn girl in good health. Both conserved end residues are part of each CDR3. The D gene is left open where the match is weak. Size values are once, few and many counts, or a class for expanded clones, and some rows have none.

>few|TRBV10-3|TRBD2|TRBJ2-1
CAIMGTSGGDEQFF
TGTGCCATCATGGGGACTAGCGGGGGCGATGAGCAGTTCTTC
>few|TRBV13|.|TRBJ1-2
CASSLGPGAYYGYTF
TGTGCCAGCAGCTTAGGCCCTGGGGCCTACTATGGCTACACCTTC
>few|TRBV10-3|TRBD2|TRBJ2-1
CAIRASGSPYNEQFF
TGTGCCATCAGGGCTAGCGGGAGTCCTTACAATGAGCAGTTCTTC
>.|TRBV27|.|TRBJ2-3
CASSFSQPSTDTQYF
TGTGCCAGCAGTTTTTCACAGCCGAGCACAGATACGCAGTATTTT
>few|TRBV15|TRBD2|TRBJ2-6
CATSGREGPSGANVLTF
TGTGCCACCAGCGGCAGGGAGGGTCCGTCTGGGGCCAACGTCCTGACTTTC
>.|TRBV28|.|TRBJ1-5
CASSSIGSQPQHF
TGTGCCAGCAGCTCAATCGGTTCCCAGCCCCAGCATTTT
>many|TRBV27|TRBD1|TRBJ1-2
CASSLSDRVYGYTF
TGTGCCAGCAGTTTATCCGACAGGGTCTATGGCTACACCTTC
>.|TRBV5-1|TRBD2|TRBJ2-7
CASSLAGTSGRASYNEQYF
TGCGCCAGCAGCTTGGCCGGGACTAGCGGGAGAGCCTCCTACAATGAGCAGTACTTC
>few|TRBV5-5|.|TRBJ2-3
CASSRTKRTDTQYF
TGTGCCAGCAGCCGGACTAAGAGGACAGATACGCAGTATTTT
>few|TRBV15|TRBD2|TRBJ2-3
CATSRDGGLAITDTQYF
TGTGCCACCAGCAGAGATGGGGGACTAGCAATCACAGATACGCAGTATTTT
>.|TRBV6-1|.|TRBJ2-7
CASSEEAGKFYEQYF
TGTGCCAGCAGTGAGGAGGCAGGAAAATTCTACGAGCAGTACTTC
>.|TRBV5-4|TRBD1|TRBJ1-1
CASSPGTGWSDTEAFF
TGTGCCAGCAGTCCCGGGACAGGGTGGTCGGACACTGAAGCTTTCTTT
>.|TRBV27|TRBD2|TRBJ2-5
CASSRSGRFYNEQYF
TGTGCCAGCAGCCGTAGCGGGAGGTTCTACAATGAGCAGTACTTC
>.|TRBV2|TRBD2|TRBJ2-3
CASSVGTSSQDTQYF
TGTGCCAGCAGTGTTGGGACTAGCTCCCAAGATACGCAGTATTTT
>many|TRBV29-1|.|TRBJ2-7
CSVVQGAEQYF
TGCAGCGTTGTACAGGGCGCCGAGCAGTACTTC
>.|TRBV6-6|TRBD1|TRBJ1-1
CASRRQGVNTEAFF
TGTGCCAGCAGAAGACAGGGGGTAAACACTGAAGCTTTCTTT
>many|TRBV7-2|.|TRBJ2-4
CASSPGNIQYF
TGTGCCAGCAGCCCAGGGAACATTCAGTACTTC
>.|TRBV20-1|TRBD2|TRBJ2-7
CSARDRGTSGTRSYEQYF
TGCAGTGCTAGAGATCGGGGGACTAGCGGAACCCGCTCCTACGAGCAGTACTTC
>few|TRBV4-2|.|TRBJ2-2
CASSPGRGTGELFF
TGTGCCAGCAGCCCGGGGCGGGGAACCGGGGAGCTGTTTTTT
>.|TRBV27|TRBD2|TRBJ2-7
CASSSSGTTSTYEQYF
TGTGCCAGCAGTTCATCCGGGACTACCTCGACATACGAGCAGTACTTC
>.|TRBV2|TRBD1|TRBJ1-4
CASSGQGAAEKLFF
TGTGCCAGCAGTGGACAGGGAGCGGCTGAAAAACTGTTTTTT
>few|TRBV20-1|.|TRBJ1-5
CSARAPNNQPQHF
TGCAGTGCTAGAGCTCCAAATAATCAGCCCCAGCATTTT
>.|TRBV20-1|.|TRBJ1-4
CSASDRLTNEKLFF
TGCAGTGCTAGTGACCGGTTAACTAATGAAAAACTGTTTTTT
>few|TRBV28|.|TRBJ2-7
CASSNSFRYEQYF
TGTGCCAGCTCAAATAGTTTTAGGTACGAGCAGTACTTC
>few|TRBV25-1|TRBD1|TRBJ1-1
CASRQGGDTEAFF
TGTGCCAGCAGGCAGGGGGGGGACACTGAAGCTTTCTTT
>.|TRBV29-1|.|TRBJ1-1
CSVAKGRGNTEAFF
TGCAGCGTTGCGAAGGGGAGGGGAAACACTGAAGCTTTCTTT
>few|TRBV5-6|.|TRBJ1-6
CASSLGTVSSYNSPLHF
TGTGCCAGCAGCTTGGGGACAGTGAGCTCCTATAATTCACCCCTCCACTTT
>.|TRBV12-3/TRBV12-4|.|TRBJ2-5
CASSSFLPHDEVWGQYF
TGTGCCAGCAGTTCCTTTCTGCCCCACGACGAGGTTTGGGGGCAGTACTTC
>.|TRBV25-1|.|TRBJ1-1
CASSELGSNTEAFF
TGTGCCAGCAGTGAATTGGGCAGTAACACTGAAGCTTTCTTT
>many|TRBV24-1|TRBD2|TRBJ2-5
CATSDFGGQETQYF
TGTGCCACCAGTGATTTCGGGGGGCAAGAGACCCAGTACTTC